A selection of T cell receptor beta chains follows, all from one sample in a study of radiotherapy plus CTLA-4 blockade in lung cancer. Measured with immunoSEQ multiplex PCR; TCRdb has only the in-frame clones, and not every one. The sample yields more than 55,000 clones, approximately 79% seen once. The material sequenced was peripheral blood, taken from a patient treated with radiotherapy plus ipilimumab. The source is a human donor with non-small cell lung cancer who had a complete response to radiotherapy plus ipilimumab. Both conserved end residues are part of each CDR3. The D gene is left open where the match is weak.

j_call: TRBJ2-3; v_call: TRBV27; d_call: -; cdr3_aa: CASTIQGTDTQYF
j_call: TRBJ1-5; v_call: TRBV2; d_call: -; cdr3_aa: CASRRTLLGNQPQHF
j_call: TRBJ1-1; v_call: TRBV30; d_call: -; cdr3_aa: CAWSVPRQTAFF
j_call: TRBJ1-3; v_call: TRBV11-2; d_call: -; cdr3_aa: CASSRGAGRNTIYF
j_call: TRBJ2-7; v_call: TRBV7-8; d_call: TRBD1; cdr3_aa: CASSLAPGTAYEQYF
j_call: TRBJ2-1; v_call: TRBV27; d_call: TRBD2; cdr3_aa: CASSLRALRTSKGEQFF
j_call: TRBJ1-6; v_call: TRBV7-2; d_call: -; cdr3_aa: CASSLARRGSSPLHF
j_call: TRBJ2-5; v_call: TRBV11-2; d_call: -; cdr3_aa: CASSLAVQETQYF
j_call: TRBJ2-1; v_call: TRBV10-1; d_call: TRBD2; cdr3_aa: CASRQIGSWGRAGLCGNNEQFF
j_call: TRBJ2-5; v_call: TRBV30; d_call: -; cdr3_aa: CAWRTRGSGETQYF
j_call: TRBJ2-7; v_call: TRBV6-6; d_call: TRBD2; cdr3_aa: CASSPGAGVGEQYF
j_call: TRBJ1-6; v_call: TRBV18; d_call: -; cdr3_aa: CASSPSGVPLHF